This T cell receptor (beta chain) was observed in a study of blood T cell repertoires in COVID-19 (dated by TCRdb to about 2020). About the investigation overall: Collaborator samples came from the United States, Italy and Spain and covered acute and convalescent phases of COVID-19. Where available, HLA class I and class II types were obtained from metadata supplied by the sample provider rather than from assay-based typing. Samples came from the ongoing ImmuneRACE study (first 160 participants) plus 1,254 subjects from 6 global collaborators. The material from the prospective study consisted of cDNA or gDNA derived from T cells, B-cell-depleted T cells, or PBMCs. The repertoires were made available in a free public database intended to serve as a resource for research on the immune response to SARS-CoV-2. The dataset comprised deeply sampled blood TCRbeta repertoires from subjects exposed to, actively infected with, or recovered from COVID-19. Nearly every sample came with metadata listing a de-identified subject ID, COVID-19 status, age in years and sex.

About this clone: There is no known antigen for this receptor. It has no much larger one-base neighbor in the sample; base qualities were not kept.

Participants in the prospective study were aged roughly 18 to 90 years, lived in 24 United States geographic areas, and enrolled through a virtual design. In the prospective study, cohorts were assigned on the basis of participant-reported clinical history obtained from a screening survey and a study questionnaire. For ImmuneRACE Cohort 3, a participant was defined as recovered based on two consecutive negative NP/OP PCR tests, clearance by a healthcare professional, or resolution of symptoms. In the prospective study, mobile phlebotomists collected whole blood, serum and a nasopharyngeal or oropharyngeal swab from each participant. Over a roughly 2-month period, participants in the prospective study had the option of providing additional blood draws and questionnaires. Before DNA extraction, prospective study blood samples were shipped either frozen or at room temperature. TCRbeta CDR3 regions were amplified from genomic DNA by means of the immunoSEQ Assay, a bias-controlled multiplex PCR. Per the original workflow: The number of nucleated cells in each sample was estimated by amplification of reference gene primers within the assay. Sequence reads were collapsed and filtered to measure the absolute abundance of every unique TCRbeta CDR3 rearrangement. For each sample, productive Simpson clonality was calculated as the square root of Simpson's diversity index over productive rearrangements. TCRdb carries this immuneACCESS record with in-frame sequences only. Its versions omit some clonotypes, under half of them owing to an unresolved V gene in the studies checked, with the rest unexplained. V and J calls and clone size are copied from that table; D and trimming were computed from the DNA. For this sample the table gives more than 450,000 clones, of which roughly nine tenths were detected only once. About 0.75% of the sample goes to the ten largest clones.

What the study reported, not specific to this receptor: The quantity of clinical and demographic metadata differed by source and by participant and was supplied without curation.

Trimming takes 2 bases from V and 8 bases from J, and the germline ends sit 12 bases apart. Reading from cysteine to phenylalanine, the CDR3 counts 13 amino acids. Only CDR3 DNA is held: 39 bases, read in frame from base 1. Via the germline V gene, CDR1 is MNHNS and CDR2 SASEGT. The chain uses TRBV6-1 and TRBJ1-2, with no D gene named confidently. The sequence derives from a woman younger than 35 who had recovered from COVID-19. The specimen was PBMCs or T cells enriched from blood (not recorded which). In nucleotide form, the sequence is TGTGCCAGCAGTGAACAGCGAACCTGGGGCTACACCTTC. The resulting protein is CASSEQRTWGYTF.